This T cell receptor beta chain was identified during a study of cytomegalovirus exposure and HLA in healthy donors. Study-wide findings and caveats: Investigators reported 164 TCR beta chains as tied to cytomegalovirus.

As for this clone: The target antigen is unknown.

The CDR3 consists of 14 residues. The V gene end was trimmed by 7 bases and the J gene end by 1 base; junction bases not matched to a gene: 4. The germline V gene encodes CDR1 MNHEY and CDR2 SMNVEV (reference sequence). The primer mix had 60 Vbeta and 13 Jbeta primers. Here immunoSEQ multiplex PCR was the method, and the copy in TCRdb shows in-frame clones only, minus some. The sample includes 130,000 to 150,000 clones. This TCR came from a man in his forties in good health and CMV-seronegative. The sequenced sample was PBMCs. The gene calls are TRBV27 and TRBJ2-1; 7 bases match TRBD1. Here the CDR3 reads CASKGAASYNEQFF. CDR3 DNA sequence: TGTGCCAGCAAGGGGGCGGCGTCCTACAATGAGCAGTTCTTC.